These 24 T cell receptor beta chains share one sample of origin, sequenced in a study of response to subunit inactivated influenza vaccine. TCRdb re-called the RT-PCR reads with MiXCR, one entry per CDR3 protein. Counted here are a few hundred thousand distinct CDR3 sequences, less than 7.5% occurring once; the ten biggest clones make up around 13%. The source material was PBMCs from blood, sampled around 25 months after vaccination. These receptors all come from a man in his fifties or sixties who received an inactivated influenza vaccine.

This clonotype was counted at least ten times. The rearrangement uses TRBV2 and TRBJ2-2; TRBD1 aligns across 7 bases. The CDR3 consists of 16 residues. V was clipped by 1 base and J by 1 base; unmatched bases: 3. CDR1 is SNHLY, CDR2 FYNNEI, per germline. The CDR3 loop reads CASSEEQGQNTGELFF. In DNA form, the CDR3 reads TGTGCCAGCAGTGAAGAACAGGGGCAGAACACCGGGGAGCTGTTTTTT. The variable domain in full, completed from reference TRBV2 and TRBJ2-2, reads EPEVTQTPSHQVTQMGQEVILRCVPISNHLYFYWYRQILGQKVEFLVSFYNNEISEKSEIFDDQFSVERPDGSNFTLKIRSTKLEDSAMYFCASSEEQGQNTGELFFGEGSRLTVL.

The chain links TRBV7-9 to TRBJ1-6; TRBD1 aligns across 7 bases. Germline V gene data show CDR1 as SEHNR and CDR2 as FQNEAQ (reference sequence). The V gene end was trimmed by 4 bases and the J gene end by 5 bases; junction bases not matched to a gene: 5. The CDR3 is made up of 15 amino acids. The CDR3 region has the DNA TGTGCCAGCAGCTCGGGACAGTCCAATAATTCACCCCTCCACTTT. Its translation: CASSSGQSNNSPLHF.

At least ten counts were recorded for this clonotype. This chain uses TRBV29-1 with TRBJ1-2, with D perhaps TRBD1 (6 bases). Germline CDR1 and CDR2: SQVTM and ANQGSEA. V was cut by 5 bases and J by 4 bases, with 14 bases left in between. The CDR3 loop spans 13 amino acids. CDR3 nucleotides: TGCAGCGTTCAACAGGGAGCTTTCTATGGCTACACCTTC. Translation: CSVQQGAFYGYTF.

The CDR3 nucleotides are TGTGCCAGCAGCTTACCGGGACAGCGATACGAGCAGTACTTC. Residues: CASSLPGQRYEQYF. The J gene is TRBJ2-7, the V gene TRBV7-2; 7 positions agree with TRBD1. CDR1 is SGHTA and CDR2 is FQGNSA in the germline V gene. The junction had 5 bases not matched to a gene; V was cut back by 2 bases and J by 4 bases. This CDR3 is built from 14 residues.

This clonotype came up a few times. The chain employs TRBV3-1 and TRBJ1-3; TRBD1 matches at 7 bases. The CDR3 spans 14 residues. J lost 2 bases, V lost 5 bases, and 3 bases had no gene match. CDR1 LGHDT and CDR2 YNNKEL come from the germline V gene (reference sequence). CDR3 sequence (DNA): TGTGCCAGCAGCGACAGGGCGACTGGAAACACCATATATTTT. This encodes CASSDRATGNTIYF.

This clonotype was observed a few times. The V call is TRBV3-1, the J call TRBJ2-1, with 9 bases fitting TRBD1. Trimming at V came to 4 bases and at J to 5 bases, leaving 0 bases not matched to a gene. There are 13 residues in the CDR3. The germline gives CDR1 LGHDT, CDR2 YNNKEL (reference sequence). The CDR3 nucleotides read TGTGCCAGCAGCCGGGACAGGGACAATGAGCAGTTCTTC. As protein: CASSRDRDNEQFF.

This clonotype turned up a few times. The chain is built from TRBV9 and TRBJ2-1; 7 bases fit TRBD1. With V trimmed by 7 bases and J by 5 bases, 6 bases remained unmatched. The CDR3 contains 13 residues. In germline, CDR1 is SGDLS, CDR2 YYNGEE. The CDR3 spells CASGTGANNEQFF. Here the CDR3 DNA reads TGTGCCAGCGGAACAGGGGCGAACAATGAGCAGTTCTTC.

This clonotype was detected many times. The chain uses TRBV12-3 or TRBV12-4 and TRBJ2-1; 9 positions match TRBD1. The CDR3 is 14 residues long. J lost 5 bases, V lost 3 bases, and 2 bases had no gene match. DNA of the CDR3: TGTGCCAGCAGTTTGGGACAGGGTAACAATGAGCAGTTCTTC. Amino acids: CASSLGQGNNEQFF.

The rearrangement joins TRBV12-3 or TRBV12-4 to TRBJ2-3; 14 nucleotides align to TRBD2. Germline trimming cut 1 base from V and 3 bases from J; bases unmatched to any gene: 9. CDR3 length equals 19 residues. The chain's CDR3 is CASSLGWTSGGSGTDTQYF. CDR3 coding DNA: TGTGCCAGCAGTTTAGGTTGGACTAGCGGGGGGTCGGGGACAGATACGCAGTATTTT.

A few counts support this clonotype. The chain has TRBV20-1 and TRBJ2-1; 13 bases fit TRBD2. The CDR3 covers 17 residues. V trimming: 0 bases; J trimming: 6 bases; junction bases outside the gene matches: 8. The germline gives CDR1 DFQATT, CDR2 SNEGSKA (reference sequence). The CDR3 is CSARDSGLAGPRNEQFF. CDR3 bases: TGCAGTGCTAGAGATTCGGGACTAGCGGGACCTCGCAATGAGCAGTTCTTC.

The CDR3 DNA reads TGTGCCAGCAGCCATGGGGGGGGGCTCCTTAATGAGCAGTTCTTC. Protein: CASSHGGGLLNEQFF. V and J are TRBV3-1 and TRBJ2-1; the D gene is possibly TRBD2 (7 bases). The V end lost 3 bases, the J end lost 7 bases, and 16 bases lay between the germline ends. Per the germline V gene, CDR1 is LGHDT and CDR2 is YNNKEL (reference sequence). The CDR3 length is 15 residues.

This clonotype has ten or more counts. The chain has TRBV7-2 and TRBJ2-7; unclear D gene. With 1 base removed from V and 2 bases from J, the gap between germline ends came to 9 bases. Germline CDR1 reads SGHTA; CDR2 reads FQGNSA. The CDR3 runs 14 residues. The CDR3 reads CASSLGASPYEQYF. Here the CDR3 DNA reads TGTGCCAGCAGCTTAGGGGCCAGTCCCTACGAGCAGTACTTC.

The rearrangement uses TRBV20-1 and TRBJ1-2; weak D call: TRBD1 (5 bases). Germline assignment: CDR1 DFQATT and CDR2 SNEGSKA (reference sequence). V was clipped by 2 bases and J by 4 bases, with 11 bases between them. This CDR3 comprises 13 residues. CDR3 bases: TGCAGTGCTAGACGGGACGGCCTCTATGGCTACACCTTC. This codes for CSARRDGLYGYTF.

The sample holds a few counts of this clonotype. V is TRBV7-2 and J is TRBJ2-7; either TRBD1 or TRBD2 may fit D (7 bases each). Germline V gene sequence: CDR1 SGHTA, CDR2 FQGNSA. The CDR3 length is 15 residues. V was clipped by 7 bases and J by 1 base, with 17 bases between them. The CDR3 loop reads CASTRGGFSSYEQYF. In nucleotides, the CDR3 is TGTGCCAGCACCAGGGGGGGATTTTCTTCCTACGAGCAGTACTTC.

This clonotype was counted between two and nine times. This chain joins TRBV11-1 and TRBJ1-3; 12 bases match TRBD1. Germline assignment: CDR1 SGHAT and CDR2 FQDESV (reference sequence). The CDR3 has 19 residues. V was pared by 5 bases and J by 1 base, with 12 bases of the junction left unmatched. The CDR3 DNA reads TGTGCCAGCAGCGCCGGGACAGGGGGCTTCGCCACTTCTGGAAACACCATATATTTT. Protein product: CASSAGTGGFATSGNTIYF.

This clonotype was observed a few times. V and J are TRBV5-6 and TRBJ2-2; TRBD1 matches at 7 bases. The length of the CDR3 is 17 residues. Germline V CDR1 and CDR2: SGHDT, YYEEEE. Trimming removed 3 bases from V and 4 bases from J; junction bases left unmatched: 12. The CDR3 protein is CASSSHPRQGRTGELFF. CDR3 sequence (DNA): TGTGCCAGCAGCTCCCACCCAAGACAGGGCCGCACCGGGGAGCTGTTTTTT.

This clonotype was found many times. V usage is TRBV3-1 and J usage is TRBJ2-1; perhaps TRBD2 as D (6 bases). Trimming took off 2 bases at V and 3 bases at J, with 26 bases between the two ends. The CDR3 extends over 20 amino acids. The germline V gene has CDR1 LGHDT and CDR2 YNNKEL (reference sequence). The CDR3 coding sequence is TGTGCCAGCAGCCAACCTCGTTCGATCCCGGGGGACGCATACTACAATGAGCAGTTCTTC. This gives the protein CASSQPRSIPGDAYYNEQFF.

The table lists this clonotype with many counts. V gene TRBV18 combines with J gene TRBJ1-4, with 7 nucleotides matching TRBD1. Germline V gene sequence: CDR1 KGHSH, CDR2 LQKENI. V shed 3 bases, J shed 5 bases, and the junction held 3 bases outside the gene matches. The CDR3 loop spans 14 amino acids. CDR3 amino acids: CASSPRQGNEKLFF. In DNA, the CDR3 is TGTGCCAGCTCACCCCGACAGGGAAATGAAAAACTGTTTTTT.

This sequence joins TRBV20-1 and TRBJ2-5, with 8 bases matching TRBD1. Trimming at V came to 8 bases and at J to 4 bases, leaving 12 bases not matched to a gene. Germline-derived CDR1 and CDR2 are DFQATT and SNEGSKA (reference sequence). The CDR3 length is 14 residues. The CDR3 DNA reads TGCAGTTTACCGCGGAGTCAGGGGGCAGAGACCCAGTACTTC. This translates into CSLPRSQGAETQYF.

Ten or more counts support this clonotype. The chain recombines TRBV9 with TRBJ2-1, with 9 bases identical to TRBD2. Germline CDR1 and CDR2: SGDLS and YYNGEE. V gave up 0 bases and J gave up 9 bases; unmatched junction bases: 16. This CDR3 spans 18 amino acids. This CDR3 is CASSVATGVAGVGGEQFF. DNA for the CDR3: TGTGCCAGCAGCGTAGCTACGGGTGTAGCGGGAGTGGGTGGTGAGCAGTTCTTC.

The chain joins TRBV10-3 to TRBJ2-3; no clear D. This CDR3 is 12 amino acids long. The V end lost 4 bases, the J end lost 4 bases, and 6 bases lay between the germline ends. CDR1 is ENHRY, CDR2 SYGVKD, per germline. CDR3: CAISVSSDTQYF. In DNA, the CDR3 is TGTGCCATCAGTGTCTCATCAGATACGCAGTATTTT.

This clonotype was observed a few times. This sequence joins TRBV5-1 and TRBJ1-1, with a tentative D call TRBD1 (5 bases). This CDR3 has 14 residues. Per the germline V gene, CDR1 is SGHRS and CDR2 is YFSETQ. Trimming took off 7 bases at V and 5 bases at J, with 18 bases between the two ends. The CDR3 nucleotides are TGCGCCAGCCGCCCAATGGTAGGGGTGACTGAAGCTTTCTTT. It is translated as CASRPMVGVTEAFF.

The CDR3 nucleotides read TGCAGTGCCTCAGGGACAGGGAAAAACTATGGCTACACCTTC. Its protein is CSASGTGKNYGYTF. This chain connects TRBV20-1 to TRBJ1-2; the match to TRBD1 covers 9 bases. This CDR3 contains 14 residues. V shed 6 bases, J shed 2 bases, and the junction held 7 bases outside the gene matches. Germline CDR1 reads DFQATT; CDR2 reads SNEGSKA (reference sequence).

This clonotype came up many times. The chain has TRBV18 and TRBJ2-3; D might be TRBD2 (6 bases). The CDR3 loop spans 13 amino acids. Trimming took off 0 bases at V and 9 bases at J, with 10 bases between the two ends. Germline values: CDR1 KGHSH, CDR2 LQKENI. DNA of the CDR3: TGTGCCAGCTCACCACCTGCGCGGGAAACGCAGTATTTT. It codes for CASSPPARETQYF.